Listed below are T cell receptor beta chains from one sample, sequenced in a study of T cell responses to AZD1222 COVID-19 vaccine. TCRdb keeps only in-frame clones here, not all; method: immunoSEQ multiplex PCR. The sample holds some 130,000 clones, roughly 82% seen once. The sample in question was peripheral blood, obtained on day 0 of AZD1222 vaccination. The receptors were sampled from an adult in good health. Each CDR3 is given with its conserved first and last residue. A D gene is named only where the DNA matches it firmly. Where a row states a size, it is once, few, many or the class of an expanded clone; other rows omit it.

v_gene: TRBV9; d_gene: NA; j_gene: TRBJ2-7; abundance: NA; CDR3aa: CASSVGQVGGYEQYF; CDR3nt: TGTGCCAGCAGCGTAGGGCAGGTGGGGGGCTACGAGCAGTACTTC
v_gene: TRBV28; d_gene: NA; j_gene: TRBJ2-6; abundance: NA; CDR3aa: CASSRGAVSGANVLTF; CDR3nt: TGTGCCAGCAGTCGGGGGGCAGTATCCGGGGCCAACGTCCTGACTTTC
v_gene: TRBV6-5; d_gene: NA; j_gene: TRBJ1-5; abundance: NA; CDR3aa: CASSYSIQSGQPQHF; CDR3nt: TGTGCCAGCAGTTACTCGATACAGTCCGGTCAGCCCCAGCATTTT
v_gene: TRBV28; d_gene: NA; j_gene: TRBJ1-5; abundance: few; CDR3aa: CASRSKWQGQPQHF; CDR3nt: TGTGCCAGCAGGAGTAAGTGGCAGGGCCAGCCCCAGCATTTT
v_gene: TRBV7-9; d_gene: TRBD1; j_gene: TRBJ2-2; abundance: NA; CDR3aa: CASSLGTGDTGELFF; CDR3nt: TGTGCCAGCAGCTTAGGGACAGGGGACACCGGGGAGCTGTTTTTT
v_gene: TRBV7-3; d_gene: NA; j_gene: TRBJ1-1; abundance: NA; CDR3aa: CASSRRGNTEAFF; CDR3nt: TGTGCCAGCAGCCGACGAGGGAACACTGAAGCTTTCTTT
v_gene: TRBV19; d_gene: TRBD1; j_gene: TRBJ1-2; abundance: NA; CDR3aa: CASSMVRGDYGYTF; CDR3nt: TGTGCCAGTAGTATGGTCAGGGGGGACTATGGCTACACCTTC
v_gene: TRBV3-1/TRBV3-2; d_gene: NA; j_gene: TRBJ1-2; abundance: few; CDR3aa: CASSQPSYGYTF; CDR3nt: TGTGCCAGCAGCCAACCCTCCTATGGCTACACCTTC
v_gene: TRBV5-1; d_gene: TRBD1; j_gene: TRBJ1-2; abundance: NA; CDR3aa: CASSTGQGLDYGYTF; CDR3nt: TGCGCCAGCAGCACGGGACAGGGACTAGACTATGGCTACACCTTC
v_gene: TRBV2; d_gene: NA; j_gene: TRBJ2-3; abundance: NA; CDR3aa: CASSEGSTDTQYF; CDR3nt: TGTGCCAGCAGTGAAGGTAGCACAGATACGCAGTATTTT
v_gene: TRBV6-5; d_gene: TRBD2; j_gene: TRBJ2-1; abundance: NA; CDR3aa: CASSWTSGGQGNEQFF; CDR3nt: TGTGCCAGCAGTTGGACTAGCGGGGGGCAAGGCAATGAGCAGTTCTTC
v_gene: TRBV2; d_gene: NA; j_gene: TRBJ1-1; abundance: once; CDR3aa: CASSDARGFEAFF; CDR3nt: TGTGCCAGCAGTGACGCCCGGGGCTTTGAAGCTTTCTTT
v_gene: TRBV27; d_gene: TRBD1; j_gene: TRBJ1-2; abundance: few; CDR3aa: CASTRDRAYGYTF; CDR3nt: TGTGCCAGCACCAGGGACAGGGCCTATGGCTACACCTTC
v_gene: TRBV7-9; d_gene: NA; j_gene: TRBJ1-2; abundance: NA; CDR3aa: CASSSLSRDLYGYTF; CDR3nt: TGTGCCAGCAGCTCCCTAAGCAGGGACCTCTATGGCTACACCTTC
v_gene: TRBV19; d_gene: NA; j_gene: TRBJ1-1; abundance: NA; CDR3aa: CASGGVRQKNTEAFF; CDR3nt: TGTGCCAGTGGCGGAGTAAGACAGAAGAACACTGAAGCTTTCTTT
v_gene: TRBV5-1; d_gene: NA; j_gene: TRBJ1-1; abundance: NA; CDR3aa: CASSLTGKGLNTEAFF; CDR3nt: TGCGCCAGCAGCCTAACAGGGAAAGGCTTGAACACTGAAGCTTTCTTT
v_gene: TRBV5-1; d_gene: NA; j_gene: TRBJ2-5; abundance: NA; CDR3aa: CASSLGQSYQETQYF; CDR3nt: TGCGCCAGCAGCTTGGGACAGTCGTACCAAGAGACCCAGTACTTC
v_gene: TRBV9; d_gene: TRBD1; j_gene: TRBJ1-3; abundance: NA; CDR3aa: CASSASGTGGSGNTIYF; CDR3nt: TGTGCCAGCAGCGCCTCCGGGACAGGGGGTTCTGGAAACACCATATATTTT
v_gene: TRBV7-9; d_gene: NA; j_gene: TRBJ1-5; abundance: many; CDR3aa: CASSPPGNQPQHF; CDR3nt: TGTGCCAGCAGCCCGCCGGGGAATCAGCCCCAGCATTTT
v_gene: TRBV5-1; d_gene: TRBD1; j_gene: TRBJ1-5; abundance: few; CDR3aa: CASSDRGNQPQHF; CDR3nt: TGCGCCAGCAGCGACAGGGGCAATCAGCCCCAGCATTTT
v_gene: TRBV4-1; d_gene: NA; j_gene: TRBJ1-4; abundance: NA; CDR3aa: CASSQETSTEKLFF; CDR3nt: TGCGCCAGCAGCCAAGAAACGAGTACGGAAAAACTGTTTTTT
v_gene: TRBV19; d_gene: TRBD1; j_gene: TRBJ1-1; abundance: NA; CDR3aa: CASSPDRGSTEAFF; CDR3nt: TGTGCCAGTAGTCCGGACAGGGGGAGCACTGAAGCTTTCTTT
v_gene: TRBV2; d_gene: NA; j_gene: TRBJ1-5; abundance: NA; CDR3aa: CASSIDSNQPQHF; CDR3nt: TGTGCCAGCAGTATTGATAGCAATCAGCCCCAGCATTTT
v_gene: TRBV9; d_gene: NA; j_gene: TRBJ1-1; abundance: NA; CDR3aa: CASSARLETGLPTEAFF; CDR3nt: TGTGCCAGCAGCGCCCGCTTAGAGACAGGCCTCCCTACTGAAGCTTTCTTT
v_gene: TRBV30; d_gene: NA; j_gene: TRBJ1-2; abundance: once; CDR3aa: CAWSVNNRGGTYGYTF; CDR3nt: TGTGCCTGGAGTGTGAATAACCGGGGCGGGACCTATGGCTACACCTTC